This T cell receptor beta chain was sequenced for a study of OX40 agonist ivuxolimab in advanced cancers. Study observations and caveats: Averaging showed that CD8+ T cells had more expanded clones than CD4+ did.

Assay used: immunoSEQ multiplex PCR; TCRdb lists only in-frame clones, some missing. The data show 72,000 or so clones, approximately 80% seen once. As for this clone: Its antigen is as yet unknown.

Germline V gene data show CDR1 as SGHRS and CDR2 as YFSETQ. The CDR3 is made up of 15 amino acids. With V trimmed by 3 bases and J by 1 base, 3 bases remained unmatched. The rearrangement uses TRBV5-1 and TRBJ1-4; 7 bases align to TRBD1. The sequence derives from an adult with an advanced solid tumor such as melanoma, head and neck, liver or kidney cancer. Sequenced here: CD4+ or CD8+ T cells sorted from blood, sampled in a trial of the OX40 agonist ivuxolimab. CDR3 coding DNA: TGCGCCAGCAGCTGGGGGGACAGAACTAATGAAAAACTGTTTTTT. Residues: CASSWGDRTNEKLFF.